This T cell receptor (beta chain) was obtained from a study of CD8 T cells in ankylosing spondylitis. The study, taken as a whole, reports: In ankylosing spondylitis patients, matched synovial fluid reportedly showed significant enrichment of disease-linked clones. For ankylosing spondylitis blood, a TCR beta motif of several highly homologous variants appeared characteristic.

This CDR3 is 20 amino acids long. J lost 1 base, V lost 4 bases, and 18 bases had no gene match. Germline-derived CDR1 and CDR2 are DFQATT and SNEGSKA (reference sequence). Details on this clonotype: What it binds is not known.

Quantitative 5'-RACE with molecular barcodes was used to make the TCR beta libraries. Via MiXCR, TCRdb re-called the 5' RACE reads, giving one row per CDR3 protein. The sample holds fewer than 180,000 distinct CDR3 sequences, roughly 44% seen once. The V gene is TRBV20-1, the J gene TRBJ1-6; 8 bases line up with TRBD1. Sequencing used synovial fluid, either unsorted or a sorted T cell fraction (not recorded which). The source is a male donor with ankylosing spondylitis. This chain's CDR3 is CSATRGGTGQSFSYNSPLHF. The CDR3 coding sequence is TGCAGTGCTACACGAGGCGGGACAGGTCAAAGTTTTTCCTATAATTCACCCCTCCACTTT.